This T cell receptor beta chain was retrieved from a study of blood T cell repertoires in COVID-19. Background on the study: Sites across the United States, Italy and Spain contributed samples from acute and convalescent COVID-19. The analysed material was cDNA or gDNA that came from T cells, B-cell-depleted T cells, or PBMCs.

Method: immunoSEQ multiplex PCR; TCRdb's copy keeps in-frame clones and lacks some. The table shows fewer than 110,000 clones, with roughly nine tenths occurring only once. Sequenced sample: peripheral blood. The sequence came from a man aged 40-49 years with active or convalescent COVID-19.

Here the CDR3 DNA reads TGTGCCAGCAGCTCCGTGGGAGGGGCCGGTGGCTACACCTTC. The encoded protein is CASSSVGGAGGYTF. The J gene is TRBJ1-2, the V gene TRBV7-2; weak D call: TRBD1 (5 bases). CDR1 and CDR2 from the germline V gene are SGHTA and FQGNSA. V was shortened by 4 bases and J by 7 bases, with 16 bases between the two germline ends. This CDR3 is 14 amino acids long.